These T cell receptor beta chains were read from a single sample in a study of T cells in Graves' hyperthyroidism and ophthalmopathy. From the multiplex PCR reads, TCRdb called clonotypes with MiXCR, one entry per CDR3 protein. Of some 700,000 distinct CDR3 sequences listed, 17% are singletons. The sequencing sample was made of blood. These receptors came from a man aged 45 to 65 with Graves' hyperthyroidism. Both conserved end residues are part of each CDR3. The D gene is left open where the match is weak. Clone size, where shown, is once, few, many, or a class for clones that have expanded.

d_gene: -; j_gene: TRBJ1-5; v_gene: TRBV6-2/TRBV6-3; abundance: once; CDR3nt: TGTGCCAGCGCAAACAGCCAGAATCAGCCCCAGCATTTT; CDR3aa: CASANSQNQPQHF
d_gene: -; j_gene: TRBJ1-2; v_gene: TRBV2; abundance: many; CDR3nt: TGTGCCAGCAGCACCCGGGGGGGGGGGCGATATGGCTACACCTTC; CDR3aa: CASSTRGGGRYGYTF
d_gene: -; j_gene: TRBJ2-3; v_gene: TRBV10-2; abundance: -; CDR3nt: TGCGCCAGCAGAGGGGGGGCCACGGCAGATACGCAGTATTTT; CDR3aa: CASRGGATADTQYF
d_gene: -; j_gene: TRBJ2-1; v_gene: TRBV7-8; abundance: many; CDR3nt: TGTGCCAGCAGCGATACTAGTCGGATGGGCAATGAGCAGTTCTTC; CDR3aa: CASSDTSRMGNEQFF
d_gene: -; j_gene: TRBJ1-5; v_gene: TRBV6-1; abundance: -; CDR3nt: TGTGCCAGCAGGGAGATGGATCAGCCCCAGCATTTT; CDR3aa: CASREMDQPQHF
d_gene: -; j_gene: TRBJ2-2; v_gene: TRBV6-1; abundance: few; CDR3nt: TGTGCCAGCAGTGAAACTGGCAGGGGGGGCGGGGAGCTGTTTTTT; CDR3aa: CASSETGRGGGELFF
d_gene: TRBD2; j_gene: TRBJ2-7; v_gene: TRBV7-2; abundance: many; CDR3nt: TGTGCCAGCAGCACACGTAGGAGCGGGAGGGCCTCCGAGCAGTACTTC; CDR3aa: CASSTRRSGRASEQYF
d_gene: -; j_gene: TRBJ2-5; v_gene: TRBV18; abundance: -; CDR3nt: TGTGCCAGCTCAACAGACCAAGAGACCCAGTACTTC; CDR3aa: CASSTDQETQYF
d_gene: TRBD2; j_gene: TRBJ2-2; v_gene: TRBV27; abundance: few; CDR3nt: TGTGCCAGCAGTTTAAACCCAACGGGACTAGCGGGACCTAACACCGGGGAGCTGTTTTTT; CDR3aa: CASSLNPTGLAGPNTGELFF
d_gene: TRBD1; j_gene: TRBJ2-7; v_gene: TRBV27; abundance: many; CDR3nt: TGTGCCAGCAGCCGAGGGACAGGGGTATTCTACGAGCAGTACTTC; CDR3aa: CASSRGTGVFYEQYF
d_gene: TRBD2; j_gene: TRBJ2-1; v_gene: TRBV27; abundance: many; CDR3nt: TGTGCCAGCAGTCCAATGGGGGGGGGCAATGAGCAGTTCTTC; CDR3aa: CASSPMGGGNEQFF
d_gene: -; j_gene: TRBJ2-7; v_gene: TRBV7-3; abundance: -; CDR3nt: TGTGCCAGCAGCGTAACAGGGGGGGGGTCCTACGAGCAGTACTTC; CDR3aa: CASSVTGGGSYEQYF
d_gene: -; j_gene: TRBJ1-1; v_gene: TRBV28; abundance: many; CDR3nt: TGTGCCAGCAGACCCCAACTGAACACTGAAGCTTTCTTT; CDR3aa: CASRPQLNTEAFF
d_gene: TRBD1; j_gene: TRBJ2-5; v_gene: TRBV3-1; abundance: many; CDR3nt: TGTGCCAGCAGCCAGGACAGGGAGAGAGAGACCCAGTACTTC; CDR3aa: CASSQDRERETQYF
d_gene: TRBD1; j_gene: TRBJ2-3; v_gene: TRBV12-3/TRBV12-4; abundance: many; CDR3nt: TGTGCCAGCAGTTTAATCCAGGGGGAAGATACGCAGTATTTT; CDR3aa: CASSLIQGEDTQYF
d_gene: -; j_gene: TRBJ2-5; v_gene: TRBV20-1; abundance: -; CDR3nt: TGCAGTGCTGTCCTAGGGGAGACCCAGTACTTC; CDR3aa: CSAVLGETQYF
d_gene: -; j_gene: TRBJ2-5; v_gene: TRBV2; abundance: -; CDR3nt: TGTGCCAGCACCAGGGGCCTGGGGGGCCCGGAGACCCAGTACTTC; CDR3aa: CASTRGLGGPETQYF
d_gene: -; j_gene: TRBJ2-3; v_gene: TRBV14; abundance: -; CDR3nt: TGTGCCAGCAGCGACAGGATGATTGGTGTTACGCAGTATTTT; CDR3aa: CASSDRMIGVTQYF
d_gene: -; j_gene: TRBJ2-7; v_gene: TRBV29-1; abundance: many; CDR3nt: TGCAGCGTTGAAGAGTCCAGGGCCGTAAACGAGCAGTACTTC; CDR3aa: CSVEESRAVNEQYF
d_gene: TRBD2; j_gene: TRBJ2-3; v_gene: TRBV19; abundance: -; CDR3nt: TGTGCCAGTAGTAGACTAGGGACTAGCGGTCGCACAGATACGCAGTATTTT; CDR3aa: CASSRLGTSGRTDTQYF
d_gene: -; j_gene: TRBJ1-4; v_gene: TRBV9; abundance: many; CDR3nt: TGTGCCAGCAGCCTTCGAGACGCCAATGAAAAACTGTTTTTT; CDR3aa: CASSLRDANEKLFF
d_gene: TRBD1; j_gene: TRBJ1-4; v_gene: TRBV5-1; abundance: -; CDR3nt: TGCGCCAGCAGCCCCGGACAGGGAACTAATGAAAAACTGTTTTTT; CDR3aa: CASSPGQGTNEKLFF
d_gene: -; j_gene: TRBJ1-2; v_gene: TRBV11-3; abundance: many; CDR3nt: TGTGCCAGCAGCTTAGGCCCAGCTCTATTTGGACCAGAGGACTATGGCTACACCTTC; CDR3aa: CASSLGPALFGPEDYGYTF
d_gene: -; j_gene: TRBJ2-3; v_gene: TRBV30; abundance: few; CDR3nt: TGTGCCTGGAGACTAAGGGGCAAATCTAGCACAGATACGCAGTATTTT; CDR3aa: CAWRLRGKSSTDTQYF
d_gene: -; j_gene: TRBJ1-1; v_gene: TRBV6-2/TRBV6-3; abundance: -; CDR3nt: TGTGCCAGCAGCGGAGGTCGGGGCACTGAAGCTTTCTTT; CDR3aa: CASSGGRGTEAFF
d_gene: TRBD2; j_gene: TRBJ2-2; v_gene: TRBV27; abundance: few; CDR3nt: TGTGCCAGCAGTACTAGCGGGAGTCGTCCCGGGGAGCTGTTTTTT; CDR3aa: CASSTSGSRPGELFF
d_gene: -; j_gene: TRBJ1-2; v_gene: TRBV27; abundance: many; CDR3nt: TGTGCCAGCGTAGACGTTAACTATGGCTACACCTTC; CDR3aa: CASVDVNYGYTF
d_gene: -; j_gene: TRBJ1-1; v_gene: TRBV2; abundance: many; CDR3nt: TGTGCCAGCAGTGAATTGGGGCAGTTGAACACTGAAGCTTTCTTT; CDR3aa: CASSELGQLNTEAFF
d_gene: TRBD2; j_gene: TRBJ2-1; v_gene: TRBV10-2; abundance: -; CDR3nt: TGCGCCAGCGGACTAGCGGTTTACAATGAGCAGTTCTTC; CDR3aa: CASGLAVYNEQFF
d_gene: -; j_gene: TRBJ1-2; v_gene: TRBV28; abundance: many; CDR3nt: TGTGCCAGCAGGCTGAATTACATCCAGGACTATGGCTACACCTTC; CDR3aa: CASRLNYIQDYGYTF
d_gene: TRBD1; j_gene: TRBJ2-1; v_gene: TRBV27; abundance: few; CDR3nt: TGTGCCAGCAGTACAATGGACAGGGGGCCTTTGTACAATGAGCAGTTCTTC; CDR3aa: CASSTMDRGPLYNEQFF
d_gene: -; j_gene: TRBJ1-1; v_gene: TRBV19; abundance: many; CDR3nt: TGTGCCAGTAGTTTAGGGGTACAGACTGAAGCTTTCTTT; CDR3aa: CASSLGVQTEAFF
d_gene: TRBD2; j_gene: TRBJ2-2; v_gene: TRBV30; abundance: many; CDR3nt: TGTGCCTGGAAGGGGACTAGCGGAAACACCGGGGAGCTGTTTTTT; CDR3aa: CAWKGTSGNTGELFF
d_gene: -; j_gene: TRBJ1-1; v_gene: TRBV28; abundance: many; CDR3nt: TGTGCCAGCAGTTCATTCGACAGGAGAAACACTGAAGCTTTCTTT; CDR3aa: CASSSFDRRNTEAFF
d_gene: TRBD2; j_gene: TRBJ2-1; v_gene: TRBV4-2; abundance: -; CDR3nt: TGTGCCAGCAGCCAAGTAATAGCGGGAGGGCCGGGTGATGAGCAGTTCTTC; CDR3aa: CASSQVIAGGPGDEQFF
d_gene: TRBD1; j_gene: TRBJ2-7; v_gene: TRBV24-1; abundance: few; CDR3nt: TGTGCCACTCCGGGACAGACCACAAGCGGACACTACGAGCAGTACTTC; CDR3aa: CATPGQTTSGHYEQYF